Below are 17 T cell receptor beta chains sequenced from a single sample in a study of blood T cells in healthy people across ages. With a J-beta primer mix and a sample-barcoded 5' primer, a second PCR ran about 7 to 12 cycles. In TCRdb, the 5' RACE reads were re-called with MiXCR into one record per CDR3 protein. The table includes roughly 680,000 distinct CDR3 sequences, 49% detected once. Sample: blood. The receptors stem from a woman in her fifties or sixties in good health.

About this clonotype: This likely comes from a read error, as the CDR3 has no conserved phenylalanine or tryptophan at its end. This sequence joins TRBV20-1 and TRBJ2-5; D possibly corresponds to TRBD2 (5 bases). CDR3 length: 12 amino acids. V was pared by 5 bases and J by 11 bases, with 18 bases between. CDR1 and CDR2 (germline): DFQATT, SNEGSKA (reference sequence). The CDR3 reads CSAHNTLREQYY. In DNA form, the CDR3 reads TGCAGTGCTCATAACACGTTAAGGGAGCAGTACTAC.

This clonotype was seen only a few times. This chain joins TRBV7-9 and TRBJ2-3; 13 nucleotides match TRBD2. The CDR3 totals 17 residues. CDR1 and CDR2 from the germline V gene are SEHNR and FQNEAQ (reference sequence). V shed 2 bases, J shed 6 bases, and the junction held 8 bases outside the gene matches. The CDR3 spells CASSLTQTSGRGDTQYF. CDR3 DNA: TGTGCCAGCAGCTTAACCCAAACTAGCGGGAGGGGTGATACGCAGTATTTT.

J is TRBJ2-6 and V is TRBV20-1; TRBD2 aligns across 7 bases. The J segment lost 0 bases and the V segment lost 3 bases, leaving 8 bases of the junction unmatched. CDR1 DFQATT and CDR2 SNEGSKA come from the germline V gene (reference sequence). This CDR3 spans 17 amino acids. The CDR3 sequence is CSARNLAEFSGANVLTF. As DNA, the CDR3 is TGCAGTGCTAGGAATCTAGCGGAGTTCTCTGGGGCCAACGTCCTGACTTTC.

The chain has TRBV7-2 and TRBJ2-7; tentatively, D is TRBD1 or TRBD2 (5 bases each). Germline lookup yields CDR1 SGHTA and CDR2 FQGNSA. There are 13 residues in the CDR3. Trimming stripped 5 bases from V and 1 base from J, with 9 bases between. The CDR3 coding sequence is TGTGCCAGCAGCCGGGACCCGTCCTACGAGCAGTACTTC. Translation gives CASSRDPSYEQYF.

As DNA, the CDR3 is TGCGCCAGCAGCTTGGTAGATGGCGAGCAGTACTTC. Its protein product is CASSLVDGEQYF. This chain joins TRBV5-1 and TRBJ2-7, with D unresolved. Germline V gene data show CDR1 as SGHRS and CDR2 as YFSETQ. V was trimmed by 0 bases and J by 6 bases, leaving 7 bases between them. The CDR3 sequence is 12 residues long.

The V call is TRBV18, the J call TRBJ2-5, with TRBD2 matching 7 bases. The CDR3 is 15 amino acids. V shed 1 base, J shed 5 bases, and the junction held 7 bases outside the gene matches. CDR1 and CDR2 (germline): KGHSH, LQKENI. The CDR3 DNA is TGTGCCAGCTCACCACAGAGCGGGATAGGGGAGACCCAGTACTTC. It is translated as CASSPQSGIGETQYF. Full variable domain (missing parts from reference TRBV18 and TRBJ2-5): NAGVMQNPRHLVRRRGQEARLRCSPMKGHSHVYWYRQLPEEGLKFMVYLQKENIIDESGMPKERFSAEFPKEGPSILRIQQVVRGDSAAYFCASSPQSGIGETQYFGPGTRLLVL.

V and J are TRBV2 and TRBJ1-1; D unclear. Germline CDR1 and CDR2: SNHLY and FYNNEI. V lost 10 bases to trimming and J lost 8 bases, with 14 bases between them. CDR3 length: 11 amino acids. CDR3 protein: CATLTVTEAFF. Written as DNA, the CDR3 is TGTGCCACCTTAACAGTCACCGAAGCTTTCTTT. Based on the CDR3 plus reference TRBV2 and TRBJ1-1, the full variable domain is EPEVTQTPSHQVTQMGQEVILRCVPISNHLYFYWYRQILGQKVEFLVSFYNNEISEKSEIFDDQFSVERPDGSNFTLKIRSTKLEDSAMYFCATLTVTEAFFGQGTRLTVV.

As for this clonotype: The junction does not match germline at one end; this may be a read error. The chain employs TRBV4-2 and TRBJ2-3; D is unresolved. Germline lookup yields CDR1 LGHNA and CDR2 YNFKEQ. The CDR3 runs to 12 residues. CDR3 loop: CASSQGTDTRYF. Written as DNA, the CDR3 is TGTGCCAGCAGCCAGGGCACAGATACGCGGTATTTT.

The chain combines TRBV2 with TRBJ2-3; no definite D call. The CDR3 is 16 amino acids. V was clipped by 4 bases and J by 4 bases, with 18 bases between them. Germline CDR1 is SNHLY and CDR2 is FYNNEI. The chain's CDR3 is CASSVLDNLRADTQYF. CDR3 DNA sequence: TGTGCCAGCAGTGTTCTTGATAACTTAAGGGCAGATACGCAGTATTTT.

This clonotype appeared a few times. The V gene is TRBV7-2, the J gene TRBJ2-7; perhaps TRBD1 as D (6 bases). In germline, CDR1 is SGHTA, CDR2 FQGNSA. Trimming took off 5 bases at V and 3 bases at J, with 17 bases between the two ends. There are 15 residues in the CDR3. The CDR3 here is CASSPQAGTLYEQYF. The CDR3 DNA reads as TGTGCCAGCAGCCCGCAGGCCGGGACACTCTACGAGCAGTACTTC.

This clonotype was seen a handful of times. This chain joins TRBV5-1 and TRBJ2-5; 7 positions match TRBD2. The germline V gene has CDR1 SGHRS and CDR2 YFSETQ. This CDR3 region has 14 residues. Trimming at V came to 4 bases and at J to 11 bases, leaving 14 bases not matched to a gene. The CDR3 DNA follows: TGCGCCAGCAGCGCGCGGGAGTCTTTGGGTGAGCAGTACTTC. This codes for CASSARESLGEQYF.

The V and J genes are TRBV3-1 and TRBJ2-7, with D maybe TRBD1 (6 bases). Germline CDR1 reads LGHDT; CDR2 reads YNNKEL (reference sequence). The CDR3 is 16 residues long. V was shortened by 1 base and J by 6 bases, with 19 bases between the two germline ends. The CDR3 reads CASSQGGLARTSEQYF. The CDR3 nucleotides are TGTGCCAGCAGCCAAGGGGGGCTCGCTAGAACCTCCGAGCAGTACTTC.

This clonotype was detected only a few times. The chain links TRBV28 to TRBJ1-2, with D hard to call. Between the trimmed V and J ends, which lost 2 bases and 7 bases, there was a span of 8 bases. The germline V gene encodes CDR1 MDHEN and CDR2 SYDVKM. The CDR3 spans 12 residues. Here the CDR3 DNA reads TGTGCCAGCAGTTTAGAGGAGCTTGGCTACACCTTC. As protein: CASSLEELGYTF.

This sequence joins TRBV7-2 and TRBJ1-2, with 8 bases identical to TRBD1. The CDR3 is 15 amino acids. Germline V gene lookup returns CDR1 SGHTA and CDR2 FQGNSA. Germline trimming cut 4 bases from V and 1 base from J; bases unmatched to any gene: 5. The CDR3 here is CASSSTGGRNYGYTF. The CDR3 DNA is TGTGCCAGCAGCTCTACAGGGGGGCGTAACTATGGCTACACCTTC.

There are a few counts of this clonotype. The genes are TRBV5-5 and TRBJ1-1, with D possibly TRBD1 on 5 matching bases. This CDR3 contains 14 residues. V was shortened by 4 bases and J by 0 bases, with 10 bases between the two germline ends. Germline V lookup: CDR1 SGHKS, CDR2 YYEKEE (reference sequence). The CDR3: CASSPDSLNTEAFF. For the CDR3, the DNA is TGTGCCAGCAGCCCTGACAGTTTGAACACTGAAGCTTTCTTT.

This chain joins TRBV25-1 and TRBJ2-7; possibly TRBD2 for D (6 bases). The CDR3 is made up of 13 amino acids. The V gene's germline CDR1 is MGHDK and CDR2 SYGVNS. The ends were cut back, 2 bases at V and 9 bases at J, with 14 bases in the middle. CDR3 sequence reads: CASSEGLAGRQYF. CDR3 bases: TGTGCCAGCAGTGAAGGACTGGCGGGAAGGCAGTACTTC.

V usage is TRBV5-8 and J usage is TRBJ1-2, with D hard to call. Germline V lookup: CDR1 SGHTS, CDR2 YDEGEE. V gave up 4 bases and J gave up 7 bases, with 2 bases separating them. There are 9 residues in the CDR3. CDR3 sequence: CASSGGYTF. CDR3 in DNA: TGTGCCAGCAGCGGTGGCTACACCTTC.